This TCR beta chain was identified in a study of Graves' ophthalmopathy and Graves' hyperthyroidism. Study conclusions and caveats: Sensitivity of under 71% and specificity of roughly 78% were achieved by the model that predicted ophthalmopathy progression. Most clonotypes expanded in thyroid above 0.001 frequency were present in blood too.

V trimming: 8 bases; J trimming: 5 bases; junction bases outside the gene matches: 13. CDR1 is ENHRY and CDR2 is SYGVKD in the germline V gene. The CDR3 is 15 amino acids. The diagnosis was founded upon clinical symptoms, serum thyroxine, TRAb, thyroid ultrasound and orbital computed tomography. Amplifying from RNA transcripts, the study obtained TCR beta CDR3 regions. HTBI primers were employed in first-round RT-PCR, then a second-round multiplex PCR followed. TCRdb fed the multiplex PCR reads into MiXCR, producing one record per CDR3 protein. The data hold about 740,000 distinct CDR3 sequences, with around 40% observed a single time. A remark on this clonotype: The antigen is undetermined.

V and J are TRBV10-3 and TRBJ2-7; 9 bases match TRBD1. This sequence originates from an adult man with Graves' ophthalmopathy. The sample comprised peripheral blood. Here the CDR3 reads CAIPPVRDRANEQYF. The CDR3 DNA reads TGTGCCATCCCCCCAGTCCGGGACAGGGCAAACGAGCAGTACTTC.